The 24 T cell receptor beta chains below were found in one sample sequenced in a study of blood T cell repertoires in COVID-19. Sequencing was performed with immunoSEQ multiplex PCR; in TCRdb, only in-frame clones are kept and a portion is missing. The sample gives 15,000 or so clones, 83% of which show up once; approximately 15% is in the top ten. What was sequenced was peripheral blood. All receptors come from a man between 35 and 55 years old with active or convalescent COVID-19.

V usage is TRBV4-3 and J usage is TRBJ1-4; D call uncertain. The CDR3 is made up of 15 amino acids. V was pared by 0 bases and J by 2 bases, with 7 bases between. CDR1 and CDR2 from the germline V gene are LGHNA and YSLEER. The CDR3 DNA reads TGCGCCAGCAGCCAAGATTCGGGGACTAATGAAAAACTGTTTTTT. It codes for CASSQDSGTNEKLFF.

This chain links TRBV9 with TRBJ1-6, with 7 bases matching TRBD1. The germline V gene encodes CDR1 SGDLS and CDR2 YYNGEE. This CDR3 has 14 amino acids. The junction had 7 bases not matched to a gene; V was cut back by 4 bases and J by 9 bases. CDR3 DNA: TGTGCCAGCAGCCCCCGGGACAGTCCTTCACCCCTCCACTTT. This codes for CASSPRDSPSPLHF.

This chain connects TRBV9 to TRBJ2-5, with 7 bases fitting TRBD1. The trim removed 2 bases at V and 2 bases at J, leaving 0 bases unmatched. Germline V gives CDR1 SGDLS, CDR2 YYNGEE. The CDR3 is 13 amino acids. The CDR3 coding sequence is TGTGCCAGCAGCGTGGGACAGCAAGAGACCCAGTACTTC. Translation gives CASSVGQQETQYF.

The chain employs TRBV3-1 (or the pseudogene TRBV3-2) and TRBJ2-2; 13 nucleotides align to TRBD2. The CDR3 length is 20 residues. CDR1 is LGHDT, CDR2 YNNKEL, per germline (reference sequence). Trimming took 0 bases from V and 6 from J; bases not matched to a gene: 13. The CDR3, as DNA: TGTGCCAGCAGCCAAGACGTGCGACTAGCGGGGGGCACCATTGCCGGGGAGCTGTTTTTT. It encodes CASSQDVRLAGGTIAGELFF.

The V gene is TRBV27, the J gene TRBJ1-2; TRBD1 is a possible D gene (5 bases). Trimming shortened V by 5 bases and J by 2 bases, and 15 bases separated the two germline ends. Germline V CDR1 and CDR2: MNHEY, SMNVEV (reference sequence). The CDR3 loop spans 15 amino acids. CDR3 amino acids: CASSSGAVGNYGYTF. The CDR3 coding sequence is TGTGCCAGCAGTAGTGGGGCGGTAGGGAACTATGGCTACACCTTC.

This chain joins TRBV4-2 and TRBJ2-3, with D possibly matching TRBD2 (5 bases). Trimming took off 1 base at V and 6 bases at J, with 17 bases between the two ends. This CDR3 is built from 16 residues. Germline V lookup: CDR1 LGHNA, CDR2 YNFKEQ. The CDR3 protein is CASSQVYGKGDDTQYF. As DNA, the CDR3 is TGTGCCAGCAGCCAAGTCTACGGGAAGGGCGATGATACGCAGTATTTT.

This chain links TRBV3-1 (or the pseudogene TRBV3-2) with TRBJ2-3, with 7 nucleotides matching TRBD1. V lost 1 base, J lost 4 bases, and 2 bases stayed unmatched. Germline CDR1 and CDR2: LGHDT and YNNKEL (reference sequence). The CDR3 spans 14 residues. CDR3 region: CASSQGTGADTQYF. The CDR3 DNA reads as TGTGCCAGCAGCCAAGGGACAGGCGCAGATACGCAGTATTTT.

The gene calls are TRBV10-2 and TRBJ2-5, with D uncertain. Between the trimmed V and J ends, which lost 7 bases and 0 bases, there was a span of 12 bases. The CDR3 has 14 residues. Germline-derived CDR1 and CDR2 are WSHSY and SAAADI. The CDR3 coding sequence is TGCGCCAGCAAGAGAACTCCCGACCAAGAGACCCAGTACTTC. It is translated as CASKRTPDQETQYF.

This clone was picked up a small number of times. The J gene is TRBJ2-1, the V gene TRBV7-2; 7 bases agree with TRBD2. V gave up 5 bases and J gave up 0 bases; unmatched junction bases: 13. This CDR3 is built from 18 residues. Looked up from germline, CDR1 is SGHTA and CDR2 is FQGNSA. CDR3 coding DNA: TGTGCCAGCAGCACACGGCGTAGCGGGTGGAGCTCCTACAATGAGCAGTTCTTC. It encodes CASSTRRSGWSSYNEQFF.

CDR3 in DNA: TGCGCCAGCAGCTTGGGTGACAGCTCTCAGCCCCAGCATTTT. This codes for CASSLGDSSQPQHF. This chain connects TRBV5-1 to TRBJ1-5; D perhaps matches TRBD1 (5 bases). Germline lookup yields CDR1 SGHRS and CDR2 YFSETQ. The CDR3 spans 14 residues. The V gene lost 0 bases and the J gene lost 6 bases, with 10 bases spanning the gap. The full variable domain, rest sourced from reference TRBV5-1 and TRBJ1-5, is KAGVTQTPRYLIKTRGQQVTLSCSPISGHRSVSWYQQTPGQGLQFLFEYFSETQRNKGNFPGRFSGRQFSNSRSEMNVSTLELGDSALYLCASSLGDSSQPQHFGDGTRLSIL.

This clone has only one observation. J is TRBJ2-7 and V is TRBV19; TRBD1 agrees at 11 bases. Germline lookup yields CDR1 LNHDA and CDR2 SQIVND (reference sequence). The CDR3 totals 13 residues. J was trimmed by 3 bases and V by 7 bases; bases with no gene match: 2. This chain's CDR3 is CASTGTGGYEQYF. CDR3 sequence (DNA): TGTGCCAGTACTGGGACAGGGGGCTACGAGCAGTACTTC.

The J gene is TRBJ2-7, the V gene TRBV2, with D possibly matching TRBD1 (6 bases). The CDR3 is made up of 13 amino acids. Trimming pared 7 bases from V and 2 bases from J, leaving 12 bases between. Germline lookup yields CDR1 SNHLY and CDR2 FYNNEI. The CDR3 nucleotides read TGTGCCAGCAAGTCAGGGGTCGCCTACGAGCAGTACTTC. This sequence encodes CASKSGVAYEQYF. The variable domain in full, completed from reference TRBV2 and TRBJ2-7, reads EPEVTQTPSHQVTQMGQEVILRCVPISNHLYFYWYRQILGQKVEFLVSFYNNEISEKSEIFDDQFSVERPDGSNFTLKIRSTKLEDSAMYFCASKSGVAYEQYFGPGTRLTVT.

The chain joins TRBV28 to TRBJ1-5; D is undetermined. Germline V gene data show CDR1 as MDHEN and CDR2 as SYDVKM. This CDR3 is 12 amino acids long. V was trimmed by 5 bases and J by 6 bases, leaving 8 bases between them. The CDR3 region has the DNA TGTGCCAGCAGTAAAACGAGTCAGCCCCAGCATTTT. It codes for CASSKTSQPQHF. The variable domain in full, completed from reference TRBV28 and TRBJ1-5, reads DVKVTQSSRYLVKRTGEKVFLECVQDMDHENMFWYRQDPGLGLRLIYFSYDVKMKEKGDIPEGYSVSREKKERFSLILESASTNQTSMYLCASSKTSQPQHFGDGTRLSIL.

The V gene is TRBV7-9, the J gene TRBJ1-1; D gene uncertain. CDR3 length: 13 residues. V shed 0 bases and J shed 3 bases, with 5 bases lying between them. Germline assignment: CDR1 SEHNR and CDR2 FQNEAQ (reference sequence). CDR3: CASSLASHTEAFF. The CDR3 DNA follows: TGTGCCAGCAGCTTAGCGAGCCACACTGAAGCTTTCTTT.

The V gene is TRBV10-3, the J gene TRBJ2-3; the D gene is possibly TRBD1 (6 bases). V was pared by 10 bases and J by 1 base, with 18 bases between. Germline CDR1 ENHRY, CDR2 SYGVKD. This CDR3 contains 15 residues. CDR3 bases: TGTGCCACCATCCCAGGGGTGTCTGGCACAGATACGCAGTATTTT. It codes for CATIPGVSGTDTQYF.

The CDR3 coding sequence is TGTGCCAGTAGCTACGGACTAGACACAGATACGCAGTATTTT. Amino acids: CASSYGLDTDTQYF. The V gene is TRBV19, the J gene TRBJ2-3; 7 bases match TRBD2. Germline V gene sequence: CDR1 LNHDA, CDR2 SQIVND (reference sequence). Trimming cost V 6 bases and J 2 bases; bases outside gene matches: 5. This CDR3 has 14 amino acids.

The rearrangement links TRBV3-1 (or the pseudogene TRBV3-2) to TRBJ2-3; 12 nucleotides agree with TRBD2. The germline gives CDR1 LGHDT, CDR2 YNNKEL (reference sequence). V lost 3 bases to trimming and J lost 2 bases; unmatched junction nucleotides: 9. The CDR3 sequence is 18 residues long. CDR3 DNA: TGTGCCAGCAGCCATCTAGCTAGCGGGGGGGCAGACACAGATACGCAGTATTTT. Its translation: CASSHLASGGADTDTQYF.

V is TRBV4-3 and J is TRBJ2-7; D possibly corresponds to TRBD2 (6 bases). The germline V gene has CDR1 LGHNA and CDR2 YSLEER. The CDR3 contains 15 residues. V dropped 0 bases and J dropped 4 bases, with 13 bases sitting between them. The DNA for the CDR3 is TGCGCCAGCAGCCAAGACCGGGGGTTTTTATACGAGCAGTACTTC. Translation gives CASSQDRGFLYEQYF.

The chain combines TRBV5-5 with TRBJ2-3; 7 bases are shared with TRBD1. The CDR3 is 15 amino acids. The germline V gene encodes CDR1 SGHKS and CDR2 YYEKEE (reference sequence). The V gene end was trimmed by 1 base and the J gene end by 3 bases; junction bases not matched to a gene: 5. The CDR3 region is CASSLPGGITDTQYF. In DNA form, the CDR3 reads TGTGCCAGCAGCTTGCCAGGGGGTATTACAGATACGCAGTATTTT. The whole variable domain, filled in from reference TRBV5-5 and TRBJ2-3, reads DAGVTQSPTHLIKTRGQQVTLRCSPISGHKSVSWYQQVLGQGPQFIFQYYEKEERGRGNFPDRFSARQFPNYSSELNVNALLLGDSALYLCASSLPGGITDTQYFGPGTRLTVL.

This chain connects TRBV27 to TRBJ2-6; 11 bases agree with TRBD2. This CDR3 has 17 residues. V shed 7 bases, J shed 0 bases, and the junction held 5 bases outside the gene matches. Germline assignment: CDR1 MNHEY and CDR2 SMNVEV (reference sequence). CDR3 in amino acids: CASKLAGGFSGANVLTF. CDR3 DNA sequence: TGTGCCAGCAAGCTAGCGGGGGGATTCTCTGGGGCCAACGTCCTGACTTTC.

The rearrangement links TRBV7-9 to TRBJ1-4, with D hard to call. Trimming shortened V by 2 bases and J by 8 bases, and 12 bases separated the two germline ends. Germline V gives CDR1 SEHNR, CDR2 FQNEAQ (reference sequence). This CDR3 comprises 14 residues. The CDR3 DNA follows: TGTGCCAGCAGCTTACTAAGCGGATACGAAAAACTGTTTTTT. Encoded protein: CASSLLSGYEKLFF.

This rearrangement joins TRBV27 to TRBJ2-1, with 7 bases aligning to TRBD1. V gave up 3 bases and J gave up 2 bases; unmatched junction bases: 4. Germline assignment: CDR1 MNHEY and CDR2 SMNVEV (reference sequence). This CDR3 region has 15 residues. This CDR3 is CASSLTGLTYNEQFF. The CDR3 bases are TGTGCCAGCAGTTTGACAGGGTTGACCTACAATGAGCAGTTCTTC.

The chain is built from TRBV5-1 and TRBJ1-1; D is possibly TRBD1 (6 bases). V gave up 0 bases and J gave up 8 bases, with 14 bases separating them. CDR1 SGHRS and CDR2 YFSETQ come from the germline V gene. The CDR3 has 14 amino acids. The CDR3 DNA sequence: TGCGCCAGCAGCTTGGAAAATGGACAGCGCGAAGCTTTCTTT. It specifies CASSLENGQREAFF.

The chain recombines TRBV9 with TRBJ1-2; possible D gene TRBD1, 6 bases. Deletions cut 4 bases from V and 4 bases from J, with 14 bases between. Germline V gives CDR1 SGDLS, CDR2 YYNGEE. CDR3 length: 14 residues. This CDR3 reads CASSPGGLSYGYTF. The CDR3, as DNA: TGTGCCAGCAGCCCCGGGGGGCTGAGCTATGGCTACACCTTC.